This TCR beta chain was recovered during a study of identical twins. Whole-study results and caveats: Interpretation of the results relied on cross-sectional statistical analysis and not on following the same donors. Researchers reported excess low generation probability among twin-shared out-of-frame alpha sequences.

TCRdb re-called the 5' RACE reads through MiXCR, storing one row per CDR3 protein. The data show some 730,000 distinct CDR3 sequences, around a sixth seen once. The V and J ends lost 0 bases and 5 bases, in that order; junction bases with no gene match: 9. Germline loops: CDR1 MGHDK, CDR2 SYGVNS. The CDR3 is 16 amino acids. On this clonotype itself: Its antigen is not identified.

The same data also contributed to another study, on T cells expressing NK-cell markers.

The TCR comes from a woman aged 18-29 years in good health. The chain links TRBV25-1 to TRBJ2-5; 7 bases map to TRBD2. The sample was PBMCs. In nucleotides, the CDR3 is TGTGCCAGCAGTGAATATCGAGCGGGGAACCGGGAGACCCAGTACTTC. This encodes CASSEYRAGNRETQYF.